Below are 25 T cell receptor beta chains sequenced from a single sample in a study of blood T cells in healthy people across ages. Then a second PCR, running about 6 to 11 cycles, was carried out with a sample-barcoded 5' primer and a J-beta primer mix. TCRdb processed the 5' RACE reads anew with MiXCR; each CDR3 protein has one entry. The repertoire holds hundreds of thousands of distinct CDR3 sequences, with about 42% as singletons. Sample: blood. The receptors here all came from a man aged 55 to 70 in good health.

This chain uses TRBV6-1 with TRBJ2-4; 9 bases agree with TRBD1. The DNA end is a closer match to TRBJ2-7, so the J assignment may be wrong. This CDR3 contains 15 residues. The V gene's germline CDR1 is MNHNS and CDR2 SASEGT. The CDR3 nucleotides read TGTGCCAGCAGTGACGGGGGGACAGGGACCTACGAGCAGTACTTC. Encoded protein: CASSDGGTGTYEQYF.

V usage is TRBV6-1 and J usage is TRBJ2-1; 7 bases fit TRBD1. The end of the DNA aligns better with TRBJ2-7, so the J call may be wrong. In germline, CDR1 is MNHNS, CDR2 SASEGT. The CDR3 is made up of 15 amino acids. The CDR3 nucleotides read TGTGCCAGCAGGTCCGACAGGGACCCCTACAATGAGCAGTACTTC. This encodes CASRSDRDPYNEQYF.

The V gene is TRBV2, the J gene TRBJ2-3; maybe TRBD2 (5 bases). Germline CDR1 reads SNHLY; CDR2 reads FYNNEI. Trimming shortened V by 7 bases and J by 1 base, and 15 bases separated the two germline ends. The CDR3 sequence is 15 residues long. The CDR3, as DNA: TGTGCCAGCACGGGTGCGGACTCCGGCACAGATACGCAGTATTTT. Its protein product is CASTGADSGTDTQYF. Full variable domain (rest looked up from reference TRBV2 and TRBJ2-3): EPEVTQTPSHQVTQMGQEVILRCVPISNHLYFYWYRQILGQKVEFLVSFYNNEISEKSEIFDDQFSVERPDGSNFTLKIRSTKLEDSAMYFCASTGADSGTDTQYFGPGTRLTVL.

In its sample, this clonotype was seen a few times. The chain carries TRBV4-3 and TRBJ2-7, with D maybe TRBD1 (6 bases). Trimming removed 0 bases at V and 2 bases at J, with 11 bases between. CDR3 length equals 15 residues. CDR1 is LGHNA, CDR2 YSLEER, per germline. CDR3 amino acids: CASSQEAQGTYEQYF. For the CDR3, the DNA is TGCGCCAGCAGCCAAGAGGCCCAGGGGACCTACGAGCAGTACTTC.

There are a few counts of this clonotype. This chain links TRBV6-2 or TRBV6-3 with TRBJ2-1; D is unresolved. This CDR3 region has 17 residues. Germline CDR1 is MNHEY and CDR2 is SVGEGT. Trimming cost V 2 bases and J 0 bases, with 14 bases left between them. DNA for the CDR3: TGTGCCAGCAGTTACCCGACCGACCTGAGCTCCTACAATGAGCAGTTCTTC. Translated, it gives CASSYPTDLSSYNEQFF.

The J gene is TRBJ1-2, the V gene TRBV6-2 or TRBV6-3; TRBD1 agrees at 7 bases. The CDR3 length is 15 residues. V shed 5 bases and J 1 base; nucleotides not matched to a gene: 7. Germline CDR1 and CDR2: MNHEY and SVGEGT. The CDR3: CASSPDRVYNYGYTF. CDR3 nucleotides: TGTGCCAGCAGTCCCGACAGGGTTTATAACTATGGCTACACCTTC.

The J gene is TRBJ2-1, the V gene TRBV20-1; 9 bases agree with TRBD1. From germline, CDR1 is DFQATT and CDR2 SNEGSKA (reference sequence). V lost 5 bases, J lost 5 bases, and 13 bases stayed unmatched. The CDR3 runs to 16 residues. This CDR3 is CSALKVGTGSHNEQFF. The CDR3 region has the DNA TGCAGTGCTCTAAAAGTTGGGACAGGGTCGCACAATGAGCAGTTCTTC.

This clonotype occurred a few times. Written as DNA, the CDR3 is TGCGCCAGCAGCTTCGACGAGGCCGGGGAGCTGTTTTTT. It codes for CASSFDEAGELFF. V gene TRBV5-1 combines with J gene TRBJ2-2; D is undetermined. This CDR3 spans 13 amino acids. CDR1 is SGHRS, CDR2 YFSETQ, per germline. V lost 2 bases and J lost 6, with 8 bases in between.

This clonotype was counted between two and nine times. The CDR3 bases are TGTGCCAGCAGCTTATCGGGCAATCGTCGTAATGAGCAGTTCTTC. It codes for CASSLSGNRRNEQFF. This sequence joins TRBV7-2 and TRBJ2-1, with D hard to call. The CDR3 spans 15 residues. Germline-derived CDR1 and CDR2 are SGHTA and FQGNSA. The V and J ends lost 2 bases and 7 bases respectively, with 15 bases between them.

The V call is TRBV5-1, the J call TRBJ2-1, with 11 bases matching TRBD2. CDR3 size: 17 residues. Germline V gene lookup returns CDR1 SGHRS and CDR2 YFSETQ. Trimming removed 1 base from V and 7 bases from J; junction bases left unmatched: 10. This CDR3 is CASSLSSGGYLGNEQFF. CDR3 bases: TGCGCCAGCAGCTTGTCTAGCGGGGGGTACTTGGGTAATGAGCAGTTCTTC.

This clonotype was seen only a few times. J is TRBJ2-1 and V is TRBV6-2 or TRBV6-3; 10 bases map to TRBD1. V dropped 7 bases and J dropped 8; count of bases not matched to a gene: 11. The CDR3 contains 15 residues. Germline V gene sequence: CDR1 MNHEY, CDR2 SVGEGT. For the CDR3, the DNA is TGTGCCAGCACCTTACTCTCTGACAGGGGGCATGAGCAGTTCTTC. Translated, it gives CASTLLSDRGHEQFF.

The V and J genes are TRBV20-1 and TRBJ2-7, with 10 bases lining up with TRBD1. V lost 5 bases to trimming and J lost 3 bases; unmatched junction nucleotides: 1. CDR3 length equals 12 residues. CDR1 and CDR2 (germline): DFQATT, SNEGSKA (reference sequence). In DNA form, the CDR3 reads TGCAGTGCTCGGGACAGGGGCTACGAGCAGTACTTC. Protein product: CSARDRGYEQYF.

This clonotype has only a few counts. The rearrangement links TRBV4-1 to TRBJ2-5; D is ambiguous. The CDR3 is 12 amino acids. Between the trimmed V and J ends, which lost 0 bases and 6 bases, there was a span of 5 bases. Germline values: CDR1 MGHRA, CDR2 YSYEKL. The CDR3 DNA reads TGCGCCAGCAGCCAAGATCTTAAGACCCAGTACTTC. Translation gives CASSQDLKTQYF.

The chain carries TRBV7-8 and TRBJ1-2, with D hard to call. Germline V gives CDR1 SGHVS, CDR2 FQNEAQ. The CDR3 covers 16 residues. V dropped 5 bases and J dropped 5 bases, with 21 bases sitting between them. CDR3 sequence reads: CASSQYPVENKYGYTF. Written as DNA, the CDR3 is TGTGCCAGCAGCCAATATCCCGTGGAGAATAAGTATGGCTACACCTTC.

The V call is TRBV7-2, the J call TRBJ2-1, with D tentatively TRBD1 (6 bases). The V end was cut by 1 base, the J end by 5 bases, with 12 bases between. CDR3 length equals 15 residues. The germline CDR1 and CDR2 sequences are SGHTA and FQGNSA. In nucleotides, the CDR3 is TGTGCCAGCAGCTTAGTGGGGGCGAAACACAATGAGCAGTTCTTC. Amino acid sequence: CASSLVGAKHNEQFF.

The V call is TRBV7-3, the J call TRBJ2-1; 9 positions match TRBD1. The J segment lost 8 bases and the V segment lost 5 bases, leaving 7 bases of the junction unmatched. This CDR3 contains 14 residues. Germline CDR1 is SGHTA and CDR2 is FQGTGA. The CDR3 loop is CASSLGWTGDEQFF. CDR3 nucleotide sequence: TGTGCCAGCAGCCTAGGGTGGACAGGGGATGAGCAGTTCTTC.

The rearrangement uses TRBV6-6 and TRBJ2-7, with TRBD1 as a possible D gene (6 bases). Germline V gene lookup returns CDR1 MNHNY and CDR2 SVGAGI (reference sequence). Trimming took off 5 bases at V and 2 bases at J, with 16 bases between the two ends. The CDR3 spans 15 residues. The CDR3: CASSNRQVSTYEQYF. The CDR3, as DNA: TGTGCCAGCAGTAACCGACAGGTCTCTACCTACGAGCAGTACTTC.

The chain uses TRBV4-1 and TRBJ2-5; a weak D match, TRBD2 (6 bases). Trimming cost V 5 bases and J 5 bases, with 21 bases left between them. This CDR3 spans 16 amino acids. From germline, CDR1 is MGHRA and CDR2 YSYEKL. The chain's CDR3 is CASSNGFGGRWETQYF. CDR3 nucleotide sequence: TGCGCCAGCAGCAACGGGTTCGGGGGTCGGTGGGAGACCCAGTACTTC.

The V gene is TRBV7-2, the J gene TRBJ2-1; D is undetermined. Germline lookup yields CDR1 SGHTA and CDR2 FQGNSA. The CDR3 length is 15 residues. V was shortened by 1 base and J by 0 bases, with 7 bases between the two germline ends. The CDR3 spells CASSLDSTSYNEQFF. For the CDR3, the DNA is TGTGCCAGCAGCTTAGACTCAACCTCCTACAATGAGCAGTTCTTC.

The chain links TRBV20-1 to TRBJ2-7, with D uncertain. Trimming took off 0 bases at V and 3 bases at J, with 12 bases between the two ends. Germline V gene data show CDR1 as DFQATT and CDR2 as SNEGSKA (reference sequence). The CDR3 runs to 14 residues. CDR3 protein: CSARDRSTRYEQYF. CDR3 in DNA: TGCAGTGCTAGAGACCGCTCGACCCGCTACGAGCAGTACTTC.

This rearrangement joins TRBV7-6 to TRBJ2-1; possibly TRBD2 for D (5 bases). The CDR3 length is 14 residues. Germline V gives CDR1 SGHVS, CDR2 FNYEAQ. V lost 5 bases, J lost 7 bases, and 15 bases lay in between. CDR3 DNA sequence: TGTGCCAGCAGCCCCCGGATAGGGAGTAATGAGCAGTTCTTC. Its translation: CASSPRIGSNEQFF.

As regards this clonotype: One junction end disagrees with the germline gene, perhaps due to a read error. The chain is built from TRBV5-1 and TRBJ2-1; 8 nucleotides agree with TRBD2. CDR1 is SGHRS and CDR2 is YFSETQ in the germline V gene. The CDR3 length is 14 residues. CDR3 in DNA: TGCGCCGGCAGCGAGGGGACTAGGCGGGAGACCCAGTTCTTC. Amino acids: CAGSEGTRRETQFF.

The chain is built from TRBV28 and TRBJ1-5; 7 bases fit TRBD1. The CDR3 loop spans 12 amino acids. Germline V gene data show CDR1 as MDHEN and CDR2 as SYDVKM. The ends lost 6 bases at V and 10 bases at J; junction bases unmatched: 6. CDR3 sequence: CASSTTGTPQHF. Here the CDR3 DNA reads TGTGCCAGCAGCACGACAGGGACCCCCCAGCATTTT.

J is TRBJ1-5 and V is TRBV7-8; TRBD1 might be the D (6 bases). Germline CDR1 is SGHVS and CDR2 is FQNEAQ. The CDR3 runs to 16 residues. Trimming pared 5 bases from V and 5 bases from J, leaving 19 bases between. Here the CDR3 reads CASSHRERGDHQPQHF. In DNA, the CDR3 is TGTGCCAGCAGCCACAGGGAGAGAGGTGACCATCAGCCCCAGCATTTT. The entire variable domain, with the rest obtained from reference TRBV7-8 and TRBJ1-5, is as follows: GAGVSQSPRYKVAKRGQDVALRCDPISGHVSLFWYQQALGQGPEFLTYFQNEAQLDKSGLPSDRFFAERPEGSVSTLKIQRTQQEDSAVYLCASSHRERGDHQPQHFGDGTRLSIL.

This clonotype occurred once. The chain uses TRBV11-3 and TRBJ2-1; D is perhaps TRBD2 (5 bases). This CDR3 comprises 18 residues. V was pared by 0 bases and J by 3 bases, with 18 bases between. CDR1 is SGHNT and CDR2 is YENEEA in the germline V gene. CDR3 loop: CASSLDRLAQPVYNEQFF. CDR3 in DNA: TGTGCCAGCAGCTTAGATCGGCTAGCCCAACCGGTCTACAATGAGCAGTTCTTC.